The 27 T cell receptor beta chains given below trace back to one sample, sequenced in a study of response to subunit inactivated influenza vaccine. TCRdb redid the calling of the RT-PCR reads with MiXCR, one entry per CDR3 protein. This table has 200,000 to 300,000 distinct CDR3 sequences, 12% appearing once. The sample consisted of non-naive T cells sorted from PBMCs, taken around 15 days before vaccination. Source of these receptors: a man in his forties or fifties who received an inactivated influenza vaccine.

The chain couples TRBV11-1 to TRBJ2-5; TRBD1 matches at 7 bases. With 5 bases clipped from V and 2 bases from J, the junction kept 5 bases outside the gene matches. This CDR3 is 14 amino acids long. Germline assignment: CDR1 SGHAT and CDR2 FQDESV (reference sequence). As DNA, the CDR3 is TGTGCCAGCAGCAACCGGGACAGACAAGAGACCCAGTACTTC. This encodes CASSNRDRQETQYF.

This clonotype has a count of ten or more. The chain's CDR3 is CASRPGGGYGYTF. The DNA of the CDR3 is TGTGCCAGCAGGCCGGGAGGAGGTTATGGCTACACCTTC. This chain uses TRBV6-2 or TRBV6-3 with TRBJ1-2; D is unclear. Trimming shortened V by 6 bases and J by 5 bases, and 13 bases separated the two germline ends. CDR1 and CDR2 from the germline V gene are MNHEY and SVGEGT. The CDR3 is 13 residues long.

The rearrangement links TRBV7-9 to TRBJ2-3; 7 bases fit TRBD1. This CDR3 has 17 amino acids. Germline CDR1 reads SEHNR; CDR2 reads FQNEAQ (reference sequence). Trimming cost V 3 bases and J 4 bases; bases outside gene matches: 13. CDR3 in DNA: TGTGCCAGCAGCTTCAGCTGGAGTAGGGGGCAGCCAGATACGCAGTATTTT. This sequence encodes CASSFSWSRGQPDTQYF.

The chain recombines TRBV20-1 with TRBJ2-7; 7 positions match TRBD1. After removal of 6 bases from V and 3 bases from J, the junction contained 11 bases not matched to a gene. The length of the CDR3 is 14 residues. CDR1 and CDR2 from the germline V gene are DFQATT and SNEGSKA (reference sequence). Written as DNA, the CDR3 is TGCAGTGCCCACGGACAGGAAGGCTTCTACGAGCAGTACTTC. Protein product: CSAHGQEGFYEQYF.

The chain carries TRBV29-1 and TRBJ2-5; 9 bases map to TRBD1. The V segment lost 4 bases and the J segment 7 bases; nucleotides outside the gene matches: 7. The germline V gene has CDR1 SQVTM and CDR2 ANQGSEA. The CDR3 has 13 residues. In DNA, the CDR3 is TGCAGCGTTGCTATGACAGGGGGATTGACCCAGTACTTC. This encodes CSVAMTGGLTQYF. The whole variable domain, filled in from reference TRBV29-1 and TRBJ2-5, reads SAVISQKPSRDICQRGTSLTIQCQVDSQVTMMFWYRQQPGQSLTLIATANQGSEATYESGFVIDKFPISRPNLTFSTLTVSNMSPEDSSIYLCSVAMTGGLTQYFGPGTRLLVL.

The J gene is TRBJ1-5, the V gene TRBV18; D is possibly TRBD1 (5 bases). Trimming removed 6 bases at V and 5 bases at J, with 11 bases between. The CDR3 is 13 residues long. In germline, CDR1 is KGHSH, CDR2 LQKENI. The CDR3 bases are TGTGCCAGCTCGACGTCGGGGGATCAGCCCCAGCATTTT. Translating it yields CASSTSGDQPQHF. Combining the CDR3 with reference TRBV18 and TRBJ1-5 gives the whole variable domain NAGVMQNPRHLVRRRGQEARLRCSPMKGHSHVYWYRQLPEEGLKFMVYLQKENIIDESGMPKERFSAEFPKEGPSILRIQQVVRGDSAAYFCASSTSGDQPQHFGDGTRLSIL.

This chain joins TRBV4-2 and TRBJ2-4; 8 bases fit TRBD1. With V trimmed by 0 bases and J by 8 bases, 6 bases remained unmatched. The CDR3 is 15 residues long. Germline values: CDR1 LGHNA, CDR2 YNFKEQ. The CDR3 DNA reads as TGTGCCAGCAGCCAAGATCCCCAACAGGGGGACATTCAGTACTTC. The encoded protein is CASSQDPQQGDIQYF.

This clonotype was seen a handful of times. The rearrangement uses TRBV20-1 and TRBJ1-5; tentatively, D is TRBD1 (5 bases). The V gene lost 6 bases and the J gene lost 0 bases, with 6 bases spanning the gap. Germline V gene sequence: CDR1 DFQATT, CDR2 SNEGSKA (reference sequence). The CDR3 has 12 amino acids. The CDR3 sequence is CSADSSNQPQHF. DNA for the CDR3: TGCAGTGCCGACAGTAGCAATCAGCCCCAGCATTTT.

V usage is TRBV5-6 and J usage is TRBJ2-4, with D possibly being TRBD1 (6 bases). The CDR3 runs 14 residues. The V gene's germline CDR1 is SGHDT and CDR2 YYEEEE. V was pared by 1 base and J by 7 bases, with 12 bases between. The CDR3, as DNA: TGTGCCAGCAGCTTGAGAGGACAGATCAACATTCAGTACTTC. Its translation: CASSLRGQINIQYF.

This clonotype was detected ten times or more. The gene calls are TRBV5-1 and TRBJ2-1, with TRBD1 identical over 9 bases. Germline V gives CDR1 SGHRS, CDR2 YFSETQ. The V gene end was trimmed by 1 base and the J gene end by 7 bases; junction bases not matched to a gene: 15. CDR3 length equals 18 residues. The CDR3 spells CASSLIPGTGPVGNEQFF. CDR3 sequence (DNA): TGCGCCAGCAGCTTGATTCCCGGGACAGGGCCTGTGGGAAATGAGCAGTTCTTC.

This clonotype was seen only a few times. The rearrangement uses TRBV20-1 and TRBJ2-5; 7 bases are a match to TRBD1. The J segment lost 6 bases and the V segment lost 7 bases, leaving 20 bases of the junction unmatched. The germline V gene encodes CDR1 DFQATT and CDR2 SNEGSKA (reference sequence). The CDR3 is made up of 16 amino acids. The CDR3 sequence is CSGSAGGQGVWKTQYF. The CDR3 DNA reads TGCAGTGGATCCGCCGGCGGGCAGGGGGTCTGGAAGACCCAGTACTTC.

This clonotype has at least ten counts. This chain connects TRBV11-3 to TRBJ2-1, with D possibly TRBD2 on 5 matching bases. The CDR3 runs 15 residues. Germline V gene lookup returns CDR1 SGHNT and CDR2 YENEEA. V was clipped by 1 base and J by 1 base, with 8 bases between them. The CDR3 DNA follows: TGTGCCAGCAGCTTAGCCGGGATATCCTACAATGAGCAGTTCTTC. Amino acid sequence: CASSLAGISYNEQFF.

This clonotype was detected ten times or more. The chain carries TRBV5-1 and TRBJ1-1; D remains unclear. Germline assignment: CDR1 SGHRS and CDR2 YFSETQ. V lost 5 bases and J 1 base, leaving 9 bases between the germline ends. The CDR3 spans 13 residues. This chain's CDR3 is CASRAVPNTEAFF. The CDR3 nucleotides are TGCGCCAGCAGAGCCGTTCCGAACACTGAAGCTTTCTTT.

This clonotype was counted a few times. This rearrangement joins TRBV10-3 to TRBJ2-5; 8 nucleotides agree with TRBD2. Trimming removed 2 bases from V and 5 bases from J; junction bases left unmatched: 13. The CDR3 loop spans 17 amino acids. In germline, CDR1 is ENHRY, CDR2 SYGVKD. CDR3 DNA sequence: TGTGCCATCAGTGAGGGCCGGTCAGCGGGAGCTTTGGAGACCCAGTACTTC. It encodes CAISEGRSAGALETQYF.

CDR3 sequence: CASSWQGGDYNEQFF. The CDR3 DNA reads TGTGCCAGCAGCTGGCAGGGTGGGGACTACAATGAGCAGTTCTTC. The chain employs TRBV7-8 and TRBJ2-1; TRBD1 is a possible D gene (5 bases). With 4 bases removed from V and 3 bases from J, the gap between germline ends came to 13 bases. Germline V gene sequence: CDR1 SGHVS, CDR2 FQNEAQ. The CDR3 consists of 15 residues.

This clonotype came up a few times. This chain connects TRBV7-7 to TRBJ2-1; no clear D. CDR1 and CDR2 (germline): SSHAT, FNYEAQ (reference sequence). V was trimmed by 1 base and J by 7 bases, leaving 8 bases between them. This CDR3 is built from 13 residues. CDR3 residues: CASSLGPRNEQFF. In DNA form, the CDR3 reads TGTGCCAGCAGCTTAGGCCCCCGGAATGAGCAGTTCTTC.

V and J are TRBV4-2 and TRBJ1-3; D unclear. In germline, CDR1 is LGHNA, CDR2 YNFKEQ. The V and J ends lost 0 bases and 0 bases respectively, with 9 bases between them. The CDR3 loop spans 16 amino acids. CDR3: CASSQDLPFSGNTIYF. The CDR3 DNA reads TGTGCCAGCAGCCAAGATCTCCCCTTCTCTGGAAACACCATATATTTT.

The chain uses TRBV20-1 and TRBJ2-1; tentatively, D is TRBD1 (5 bases). Germline lookup yields CDR1 DFQATT and CDR2 SNEGSKA (reference sequence). Trimming shortened V by 0 bases and J by 0 bases, and 12 bases separated the two germline ends. This CDR3 spans 16 amino acids. CDR3 loop: CSARDTGTSSYNEQFF. In DNA form, the CDR3 reads TGCAGTGCTAGAGACACAGGAACAAGCTCCTACAATGAGCAGTTCTTC.

This clonotype came up a few times. This chain uses TRBV10-3 with TRBJ1-5; 10 bases are shared with TRBD1. CDR1 and CDR2 (germline): ENHRY, SYGVKD. The V and J ends lost 6 bases and 4 bases, in that order; junction bases with no gene match: 0. The CDR3 contains 13 residues. In nucleotides, the CDR3 is TGTGCCATCAGGGGACAGGGGAATCAGCCCCAGCATTTT. Protein product: CAIRGQGNQPQHF.

Worth noting for this clonotype: Given a much more abundant clone one base away, this may be a read error. The V and J genes are TRBV6-4 and TRBJ1-1, with no clear D. Germline loops: CDR1 MRHNA, CDR2 SNTAGT. Trimming stripped 6 bases from V and 3 bases from J, with 11 bases between. CDR3 length: 13 residues. The CDR3 DNA sequence: TGTGCCAGCAGAGCTGGTGGGGACACTGAAGCTTTCTTT. Its translation: CASRAGGDTEAFF.

The CDR3, as DNA: TGTGCCAGCAGCTTAATGACTAGCGGGAGTGGGGAGCAGTACTTC. It is translated as CASSLMTSGSGEQYF. The chain joins TRBV7-2 to TRBJ2-7, with TRBD2 identical over 12 bases. Trimming removed 2 bases from V and 7 bases from J; junction bases left unmatched: 6. CDR3 length equals 15 residues. The V gene's germline CDR1 is SGHTA and CDR2 FQGNSA.

This clonotype was detected a few times. The chain carries TRBV20-1 and TRBJ1-2, with 11 bases matching TRBD1. CDR1 is DFQATT and CDR2 is SNEGSKA in the germline V gene (reference sequence). V was pared by 6 bases and J by 6 bases, with 9 bases of the junction left unmatched. This CDR3 spans 14 amino acids. CDR3 in DNA: TGCAGTGCCGCCCGGGGGGGACAGGGGGATGGCTACACCTTC. Residues: CSAARGGQGDGYTF.

V is TRBV28 and J is TRBJ2-5; D assignment may be TRBD1 or TRBD2 (5 bases each). This CDR3 is 13 amino acids long. Germline CDR1 reads MDHEN; CDR2 reads SYDVKM. V was clipped by 5 bases and J by 5 bases, with 12 bases between them. The DNA of the CDR3 is TGTGCCAGCAGTGCCGGGGCCAGGGAGACCCAGTACTTC. Translated: CASSAGARETQYF.

This clonotype showed up many times. The rearrangement joins TRBV20-1 to TRBJ2-7; 10 bases fit TRBD2. Germline-derived CDR1 and CDR2 are DFQATT and SNEGSKA (reference sequence). The CDR3 totals 14 residues. Germline trimming cut 2 bases from V and 6 bases from J; bases unmatched to any gene: 7. CDR3 sequence reads: CSARNSGRRTEQYF. Here the CDR3 DNA reads TGCAGTGCTAGAAATAGCGGGAGGAGAACCGAGCAGTACTTC.

This clonotype was seen only a few times. The CDR3 reads CASSETTGTQPQHF. The DNA for the CDR3 is TGTGCCAGCAGCGAGACTACAGGGACTCAGCCCCAGCATTTT. This rearrangement joins TRBV7-2 to TRBJ1-5, with D possibly matching TRBD1 (6 bases). This CDR3 comprises 14 residues. Germline-derived CDR1 and CDR2 are SGHTA and FQGNSA. V lost 5 bases and J 6 bases, leaving 14 bases between the germline ends.

In this sample, this clonotype turned up many times. J is TRBJ2-7 and V is TRBV12-3 or TRBV12-4; perhaps TRBD1 as D (5 bases). Trimming removed 8 bases from V and 4 bases from J, with 15 bases in between. CDR3 size: 13 residues. CDR3 DNA sequence: TGTGCCAGCGGGGCGGACGGAAAGTACGAGCAGTACTTC. It translates to CASGADGKYEQYF.

In this sample, this clonotype turned up a few times. The chain recombines TRBV28 with TRBJ2-7; D might be TRBD1 or TRBD2, each matching 5 bases. CDR3 size: 11 residues. Germline CDR1 MDHEN, CDR2 SYDVKM. The CDR3 DNA sequence: TGTGCTGTCAATGGGGGCTACGAGCAGTACTTC. This codes for CAVNGGYEQYF.